This entry features one TCR beta chain sequence. What it recognizes is unknown. The CDR3 sequence is 15 residues long. V was clipped by 1 base and J by 9 bases; unmatched bases: 12. Germline-derived CDR1 and CDR2 are GTSNPN and SVGIG (reference sequence). The validation cohort, a group of 100 to 150 subjects, included the donors and was separate from the roughly 600-subject first cohort. Only in-frame clones appear in the TCRdb table, and some are missing; sequencing was by immunoSEQ multiplex PCR. The sample holds 200,000 to 250,000 clones, approximately 88% seen once. These data come from a study of cytomegalovirus exposure and HLA in healthy donors. Notes on the study in general: The TCR clusters that emerged in the first cohort tended, a later analysis found, to co-occur in the approximately 110 validation repertoires.

The sample taken for sequencing was PBMCs. The genes are TRBV30 and TRBJ2-1, with 7 bases identical to TRBD2. The sequence came from a woman aged 25 to 39 in good health and CMV-seropositive. CDR3 protein: CAWSAPDRLAGEQFF. CDR3 DNA: TGTGCCTGGAGTGCCCCAGACCGACTAGCTGGTGAGCAGTTCTTC. Combining the CDR3 with reference TRBV30 and TRBJ2-1 gives the whole variable domain SQTIHQWPATLVQPVGSPLSLECTVEGTSNPNLYWYRQAAGRGLQLLFYSVGIGQISSEVPQNLSASRPQDRQFILSSKKLLLSDSGFYLCAWSAPDRLAGEQFFGPGTRLTVL.